This T cell receptor beta chain is from a study of T cell changes during pregnancy in multiple sclerosis. The CDR3 runs 11 residues. The V gene lost 4 bases and the J gene lost 7 bases, with 5 bases spanning the gap. Per the germline V gene, CDR1 is SNHLY and CDR2 is FYNNEI. TCRdb keeps only in-frame clones here, not all; method: immunoSEQ multiplex PCR. Of about 41,000 clones listed, 70% to 90% are singletons. The sample was CD4+ T cells from peripheral blood mononuclear cells, taken in the first trimester of pregnancy. This rearrangement joins TRBV2 to TRBJ2-1, with D unresolved. The source is a female donor with multiple sclerosis, enrolled in a pregnancy study. CDR3 protein: CASSAHNEQFF. The CDR3, as DNA: TGTGCCAGCAGTGCCCATAATGAGCAGTTCTTC.